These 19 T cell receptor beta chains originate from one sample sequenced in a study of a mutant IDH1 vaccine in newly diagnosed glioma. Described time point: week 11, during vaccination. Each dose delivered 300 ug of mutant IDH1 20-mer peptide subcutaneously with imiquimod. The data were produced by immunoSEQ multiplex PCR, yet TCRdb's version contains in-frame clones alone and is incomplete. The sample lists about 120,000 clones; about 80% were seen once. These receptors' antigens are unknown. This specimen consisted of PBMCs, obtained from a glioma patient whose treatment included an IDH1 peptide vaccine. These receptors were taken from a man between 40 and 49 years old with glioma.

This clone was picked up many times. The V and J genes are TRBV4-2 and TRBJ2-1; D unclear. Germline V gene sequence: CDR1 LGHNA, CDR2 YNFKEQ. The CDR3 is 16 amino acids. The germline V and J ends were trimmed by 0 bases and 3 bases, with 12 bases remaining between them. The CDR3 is CASSQDWRGYYNEQFF. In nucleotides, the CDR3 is TGTGCCAGCAGCCAAGATTGGCGAGGTTACTACAATGAGCAGTTCTTC.

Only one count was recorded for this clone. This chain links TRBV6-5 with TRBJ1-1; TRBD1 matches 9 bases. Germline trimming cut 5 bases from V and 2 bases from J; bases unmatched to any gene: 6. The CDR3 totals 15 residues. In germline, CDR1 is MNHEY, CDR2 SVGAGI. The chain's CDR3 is CASSRPGQGNTEAFF. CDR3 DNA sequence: TGTGCCAGCAGTCGACCGGGACAGGGCAACACTGAAGCTTTCTTT.

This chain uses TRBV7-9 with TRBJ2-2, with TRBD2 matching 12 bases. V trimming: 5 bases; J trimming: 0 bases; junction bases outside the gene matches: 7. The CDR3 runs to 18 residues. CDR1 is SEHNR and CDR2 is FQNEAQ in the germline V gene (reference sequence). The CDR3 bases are TGTGCCAGCAGCGACAAGACTAGCGGGGGCTCGAACACCGGGGAGCTGTTTTTT. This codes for CASSDKTSGGSNTGELFF.

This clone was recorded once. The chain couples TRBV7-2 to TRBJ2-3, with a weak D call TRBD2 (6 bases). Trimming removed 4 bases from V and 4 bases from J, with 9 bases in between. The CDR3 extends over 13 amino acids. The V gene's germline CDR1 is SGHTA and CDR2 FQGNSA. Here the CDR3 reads CASSWGGADTQYF. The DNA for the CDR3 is TGTGCCAGCAGCTGGGGCGGGGCAGATACGCAGTATTTT.

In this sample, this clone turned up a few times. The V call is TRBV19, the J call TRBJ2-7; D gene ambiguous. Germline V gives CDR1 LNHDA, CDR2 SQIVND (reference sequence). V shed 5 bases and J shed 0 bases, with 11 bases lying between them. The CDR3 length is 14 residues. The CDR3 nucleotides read TGTGCCAGTAGTCCATTGAGGCTCTCCTACGAGCAGTACTTC. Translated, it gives CASSPLRLSYEQYF.

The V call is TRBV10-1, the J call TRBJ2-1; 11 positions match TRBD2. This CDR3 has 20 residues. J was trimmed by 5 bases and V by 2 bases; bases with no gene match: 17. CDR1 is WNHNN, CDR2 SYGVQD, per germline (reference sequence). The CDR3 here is CASSERRMRLAGKSNNEQFF. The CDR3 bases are TGCGCCAGCAGTGAGAGGAGAATGAGACTAGCGGGAAAATCCAACAATGAGCAGTTCTTC.

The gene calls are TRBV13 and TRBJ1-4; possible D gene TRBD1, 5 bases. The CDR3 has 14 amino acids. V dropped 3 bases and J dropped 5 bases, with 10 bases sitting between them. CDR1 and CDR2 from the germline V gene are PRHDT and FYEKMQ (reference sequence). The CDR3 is CASSFRVLNEKLFF. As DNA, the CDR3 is TGTGCCAGCAGCTTCAGGGTTCTAAATGAAAAACTGTTTTTT.

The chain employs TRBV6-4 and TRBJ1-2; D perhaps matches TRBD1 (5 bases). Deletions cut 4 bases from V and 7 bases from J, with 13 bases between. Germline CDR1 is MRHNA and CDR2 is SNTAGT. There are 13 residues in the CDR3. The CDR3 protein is CASSVDVGGGYTF. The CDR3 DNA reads TGTGCCAGCAGTGTGGACGTTGGGGGTGGCTACACCTTC.

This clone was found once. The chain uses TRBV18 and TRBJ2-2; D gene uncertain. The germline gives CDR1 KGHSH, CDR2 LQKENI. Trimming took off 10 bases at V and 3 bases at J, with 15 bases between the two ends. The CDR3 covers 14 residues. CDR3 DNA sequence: TGTGCCACCCCCCGAAGTTTGTACACCGGGGAGCTGTTTTTT. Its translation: CATPRSLYTGELFF.

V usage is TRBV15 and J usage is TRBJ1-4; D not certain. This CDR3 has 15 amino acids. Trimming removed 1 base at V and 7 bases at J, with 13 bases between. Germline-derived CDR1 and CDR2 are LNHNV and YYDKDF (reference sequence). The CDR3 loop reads CATSRGSGSGEKLFF. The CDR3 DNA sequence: TGTGCCACCAGCAGAGGATCAGGTTCTGGTGAAAAACTGTTTTTT.

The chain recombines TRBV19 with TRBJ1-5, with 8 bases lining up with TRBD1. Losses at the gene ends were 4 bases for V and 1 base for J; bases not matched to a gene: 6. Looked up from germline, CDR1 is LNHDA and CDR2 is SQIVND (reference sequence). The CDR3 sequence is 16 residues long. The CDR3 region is CASSKGQGKSNQPQHF. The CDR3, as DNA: TGTGCCAGTAGTAAAGGACAGGGTAAAAGCAATCAGCCCCAGCATTTT.

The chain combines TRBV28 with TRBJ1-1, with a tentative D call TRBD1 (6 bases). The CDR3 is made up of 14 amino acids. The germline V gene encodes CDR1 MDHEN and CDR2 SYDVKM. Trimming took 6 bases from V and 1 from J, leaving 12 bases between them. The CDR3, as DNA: TGTGCCAGCAGACCGCCGGGACAGAACACTGAAGCTTTCTTT. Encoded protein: CASRPPGQNTEAFF.

For the CDR3, the DNA is TGCGCCAGCAGCTTTGGCGGGGACAGTCCGAAAGATGAGCAGTTCTTC. This sequence encodes CASSFGGDSPKDEQFF. V is TRBV5-1 and J is TRBJ2-1; perhaps TRBD1 as D (7 bases). CDR3 length: 16 residues. CDR1 SGHRS and CDR2 YFSETQ come from the germline V gene. Trimming took off 2 bases at V and 8 bases at J, with 20 bases between the two ends.

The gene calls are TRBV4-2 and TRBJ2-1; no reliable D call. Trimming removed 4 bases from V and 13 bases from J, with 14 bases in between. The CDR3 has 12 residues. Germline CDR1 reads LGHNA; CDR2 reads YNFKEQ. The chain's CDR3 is CASSLADTDQFF. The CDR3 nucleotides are TGTGCCAGCAGCCTAGCCGACACCGACCAGTTCTTC.

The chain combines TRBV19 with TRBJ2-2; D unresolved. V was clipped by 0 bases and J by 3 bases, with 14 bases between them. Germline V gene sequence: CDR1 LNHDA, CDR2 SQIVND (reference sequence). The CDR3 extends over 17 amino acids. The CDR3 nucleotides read TGTGCCAGTAGTATAGATCCCGCCACTGGGCACACCGGGGAGCTGTTTTTT. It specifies CASSIDPATGHTGELFF. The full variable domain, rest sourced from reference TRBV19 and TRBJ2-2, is DGGITQSPKYLFRKEGQNVTLSCEQNLNHDAMYWYRQDPGQGLRLIYYSQIVNDFQKGDIAEGYSVSREKKESFPLTVTSAQKNPTAFYLCASSIDPATGHTGELFFGEGSRLTVL.

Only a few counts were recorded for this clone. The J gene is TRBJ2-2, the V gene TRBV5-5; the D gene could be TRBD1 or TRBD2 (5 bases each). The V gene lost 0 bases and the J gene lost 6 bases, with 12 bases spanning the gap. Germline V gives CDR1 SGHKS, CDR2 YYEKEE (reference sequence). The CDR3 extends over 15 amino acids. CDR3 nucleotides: TGTGCCAGCAGCTTGGTTAGCCAGGGAGCCGGGGAGCTGTTTTTT. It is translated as CASSLVSQGAGELFF. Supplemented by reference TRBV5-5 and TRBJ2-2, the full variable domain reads DAGVTQSPTHLIKTRGQQVTLRCSPISGHKSVSWYQQVLGQGPQFIFQYYEKEERGRGNFPDRFSARQFPNYSSELNVNALLLGDSALYLCASSLVSQGAGELFFGEGSRLTVL.

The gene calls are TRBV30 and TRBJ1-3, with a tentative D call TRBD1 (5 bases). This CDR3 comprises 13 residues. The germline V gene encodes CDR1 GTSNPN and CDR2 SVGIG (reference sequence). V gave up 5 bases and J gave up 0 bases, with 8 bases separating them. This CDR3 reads CAWEGFSGNTIYF. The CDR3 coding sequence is TGTGCCTGGGAGGGGTTCTCTGGAAACACCATATATTTT.

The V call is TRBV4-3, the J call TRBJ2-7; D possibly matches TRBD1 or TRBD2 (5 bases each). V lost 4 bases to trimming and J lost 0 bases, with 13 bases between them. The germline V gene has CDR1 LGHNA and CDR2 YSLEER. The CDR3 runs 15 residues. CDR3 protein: CASSPTAGTSYEQYF. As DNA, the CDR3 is TGCGCCAGCAGCCCGACAGCAGGGACCTCCTACGAGCAGTACTTC.

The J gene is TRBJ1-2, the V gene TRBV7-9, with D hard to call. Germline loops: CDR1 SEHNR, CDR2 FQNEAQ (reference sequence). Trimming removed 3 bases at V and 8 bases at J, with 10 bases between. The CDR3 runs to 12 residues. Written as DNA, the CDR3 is TGTGCCAGCAGCTTGGAAGACGTCGGCTACACCTTC. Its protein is CASSLEDVGYTF.